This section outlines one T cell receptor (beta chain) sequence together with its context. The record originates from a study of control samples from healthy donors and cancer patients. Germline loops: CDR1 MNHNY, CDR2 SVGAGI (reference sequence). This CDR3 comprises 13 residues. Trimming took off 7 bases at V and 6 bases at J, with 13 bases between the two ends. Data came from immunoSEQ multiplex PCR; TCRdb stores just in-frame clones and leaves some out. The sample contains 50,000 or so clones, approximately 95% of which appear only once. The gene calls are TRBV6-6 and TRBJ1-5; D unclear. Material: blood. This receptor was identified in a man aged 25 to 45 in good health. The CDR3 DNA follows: TGTGCCAGCAATGGCGTCTCTCCTCAGCCCCAGCATTTT. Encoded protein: CASNGVSPQPQHF.